This T cell receptor (beta chain) was captured by sequencing in a study of CD8+CD57+ T cells in acquired aplastic anemia. General study results and limits: Patients had twenty-nine CD8+ CDR3 sequences in common with controls (the shared set). The study found no significant CD8+ Simpson's diversity difference between patients and controls.

An expansion of CD8+CD57+ cells by flow cytometry had been shown in patients chosen for sequencing. Genomic DNA, serving as template, underwent TCR beta VDJ and CDR3 profiling. Using its own MiXCR run on the reads, TCRdb lists one record per CDR3 protein. The sample consists of tens of thousands of distinct CDR3 sequences, less than 85% of them appearing once. In the case of this clonotype: The antigen remains unidentified.

The sequenced material came from sorted CD4+, CD8+, or CD8+CD57+ T cells (not recorded which) from PBMCs. This clonotype was sampled from a human donor with aplastic anemia.

CDR3 protein: CSVEEGNRGYEQYF. In nucleotides, the CDR3 is TGCAGCGTTGAAGAAGGGAACAGGGGCTACGAGCAGTACTTC. The rearrangement joins TRBV29-1 to TRBJ2-7; 7 nucleotides line up with TRBD1. V gave up 0 bases and J gave up 3 bases; unmatched junction bases: 5. This CDR3 has 14 residues. Germline values: CDR1 SQVTM, CDR2 ANQGSEA.